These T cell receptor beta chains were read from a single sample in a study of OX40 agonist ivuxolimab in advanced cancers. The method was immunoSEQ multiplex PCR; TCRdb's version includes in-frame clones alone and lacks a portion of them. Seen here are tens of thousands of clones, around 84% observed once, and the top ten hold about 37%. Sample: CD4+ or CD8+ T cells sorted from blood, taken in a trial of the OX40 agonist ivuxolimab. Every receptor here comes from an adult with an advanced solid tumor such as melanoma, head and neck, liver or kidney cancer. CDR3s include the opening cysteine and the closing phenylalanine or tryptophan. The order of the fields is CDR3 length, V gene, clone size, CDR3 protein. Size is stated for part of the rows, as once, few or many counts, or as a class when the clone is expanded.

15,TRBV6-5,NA,CASRSSGGSSYEQYF
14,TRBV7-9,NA,CAAGGDTQWETQYF
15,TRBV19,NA,CASSAPGTWHNEQFF
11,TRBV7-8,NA,CASSLRGEQYF
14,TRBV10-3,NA,CAISDRTGRTEAFF
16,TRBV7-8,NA,CASSLAVGSGTGELFF
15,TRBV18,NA,CASSPRGENTGELFF
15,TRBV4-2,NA,CASSPGQASNQPQHF
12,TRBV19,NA,CASSQGRLGYTF
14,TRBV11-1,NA,CASSLRDGVSEAFF
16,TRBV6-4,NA,CASSGMGSWNSYEQYF
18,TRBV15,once,CATSRDRQILSAKNIQYF
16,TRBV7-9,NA,CASSLAGPSGAREQYF
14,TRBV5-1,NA,CASSSGLATGELFF
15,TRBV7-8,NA,CASSLEGTPTYEQYF
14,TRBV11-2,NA,CASSLGGNTGELFF
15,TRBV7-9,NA,CASSQETGFNTEAFF
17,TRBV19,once,CASSPRTGGTVGDTQYF
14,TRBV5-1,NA,CASSQLTGEETQYF
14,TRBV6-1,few,CASSETGDTGELFF
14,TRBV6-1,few,CASSEANLRIEQFF
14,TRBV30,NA,CAWSSGQGGYEQYF
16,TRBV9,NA,CASSVATQAGQETQYF
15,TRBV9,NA,CASRASGGSYNEQFF
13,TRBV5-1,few,CASRMGRSYEQYF
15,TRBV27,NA,CASRTDGLAGSEQYF
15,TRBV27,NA,CASSPTRTGDGGYTF
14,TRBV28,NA,CASSLERGDYGYTF
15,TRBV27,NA,CASSLSAQGFRGYTF
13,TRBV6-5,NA,CASSYSVNTEAFF
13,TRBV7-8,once,CASSLDRAYEQYF
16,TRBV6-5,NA,CASSSGGGVTNEKLFF
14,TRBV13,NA,CASSYGLAGDEQFF
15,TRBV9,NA,CASSVEGTAPGELFF
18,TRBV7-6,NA,CASSLGPPSGVQSDTQYF
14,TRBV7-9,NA,CASSLGQAGNTIYF
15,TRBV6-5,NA,CASSQGRGRGNEQFF
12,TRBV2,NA,CASSADRLEAFF
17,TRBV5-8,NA,CASSLGEIMDRSYEQYF
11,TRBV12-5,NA,CASGDTGELFF
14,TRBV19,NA,CASTHPGMNTEAFF
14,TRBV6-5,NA,CASSNRGGNSPLHF
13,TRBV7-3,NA,CASSLQAGSRQYF
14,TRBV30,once,CAWSLQGMETEAFF
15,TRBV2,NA,CASSEGIYSNQPQHF
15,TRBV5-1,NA,CASSLGQGVTDTQYF
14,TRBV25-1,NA,CASSESTTINEQFF
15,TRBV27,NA,CASSADRGPYGEQFF
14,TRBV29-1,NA,CSVGSRQAYNEQFF
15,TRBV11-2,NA,CASSLSQSANTEAFF
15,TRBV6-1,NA,CASNSDGGRAQPQHF
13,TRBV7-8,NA,CASSSGLKYEQYF
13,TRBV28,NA,CASSTTDRDIQYF